This note documents a single T cell receptor beta chain sequence. Categorization into cohorts depended on clinical history that participants reported. Original handling: Nucleated cell number was recorded as an estimate derived from reference gene primer amplification. Assay: immunoSEQ multiplex PCR; the TCRdb copy retains only in-frame clones and omits some. The V and J calls and clone size are taken from that table; D and trimming were inferred from the DNA. The profile shows about 200,000 clones, over 80% of them singletons. The data were obtained in a study of blood T cell repertoires in COVID-19. Overall study context: Samples representing acute and convalescent COVID-19 were sourced from the United States, Italy and Spain.

CDR1 is LNHDA and CDR2 is SQIVND in the germline V gene (reference sequence). V shed 4 bases and J shed 3 bases, with 12 bases lying between them. The CDR3 has 15 residues. The source of this sequence is a man under 40 who had recovered from COVID-19. The rearrangement links TRBV19 to TRBJ2-2, with D possibly matching TRBD1 (6 bases). Specimen: PBMCs or T cells enriched from blood (not recorded which). DNA of the CDR3: TGTGCCAGTAGTACCGGACAGCTTCACACCGGGGAGCTGTTTTTT. Translation: CASSTGQLHTGELFF.